Included here is one TCR beta chain sequence, with context. No antigen is known for it. Using immunoSEQ multiplex PCR, the repertoire was profiled, and TCRdb retains in-frame clones only, with some absent. The sample has about 110,000 clones, 80% to 90% seen once. The data were taken from a study of PD-1 blockade in classical Hodgkin lymphoma. Study-wide results and caveats: It was reported that newly diagnosed patients had less baseline TCR diversity than healthy donors.

No patient escaped relapse after autologous stem cell transplantation, and brentuximab vedotin exposure varied. The sequence was obtained from a human donor with classical Hodgkin lymphoma. The specimen comprised peripheral blood mononuclear cells (PBMCs), sampled before the second cycle of nivolumab.

CDR3 sequence: CASIGWAGIGYEQYF. For the CDR3, the DNA is TGTGCCAGCATAGGATGGGCAGGGATAGGGTACGAGCAGTACTTC. The chain uses TRBV28 and TRBJ2-7; a possible D gene is TRBD1 (5 bases). V was pared by 7 bases and J by 4 bases, with 20 bases between. This CDR3 is 15 amino acids long. CDR1 is MDHEN and CDR2 is SYDVKM in the germline V gene. Supplemented by reference TRBV28 and TRBJ2-7, the full variable domain reads DVKVTQSSRYLVKRTGEKVFLECVQDMDHENMFWYRQDPGLGLRLIYFSYDVKMKEKGDIPEGYSVSREKKERFSLILESASTNQTSMYLCASIGWAGIGYEQYFGPGTRLTVT.